This T cell receptor beta chain is from a study of T cells in tumors after PD-1 blockade. Only in-frame clones appear in the TCRdb table, and some are missing; sequencing was by immunoSEQ multiplex PCR. Of 13,000 to 15,000 clones in the sample, over 70% were seen once. This CDR3 is 13 amino acids long. The germline V gene has CDR1 ENHRY and CDR2 SYGVKD. Turning to this clone: One end of the junction is discordant with germline, which a read error may explain. This sample includes further DNA sequences coding for the same CDR3.

This chain connects TRBV10-3 to TRBJ2-5; D remains ambiguous. This receptor was identified in a human donor with basal cell carcinoma. The source was PBMCs, collected after anti-PD-1 treatment. CDR3 nucleotide sequence: TGTGCCATCAGTGCCGGGTTACAAGAGACTCAGTACTTC. It codes for CAISAGLQETQYF.